This TCR beta chain comes out of a study of Ad26.COV2.S vaccination and SARS-CoV-2 variants. Germline CDR1 and CDR2: SGHTA and FQGNSA. The CDR3 is 15 residues long. V shed 0 bases and J shed 5 bases, with 13 bases lying between them. Comments on this clone: Its antigen is currently unknown.

The treatment is: some 20 received Ad26.COV2.S at low or high dose, single or two shots; about 5 received placebo; per-sample allocation not given. At day 63 after the first vaccine or placebo injection, samples were drawn. Study observations and caveats: It was reported that spike-specific CD8+ and CD4+ T cell responses were substantially broad after vaccination. Spike-specific TCR breadth was greater after Ad26.COV2.S than placebo.

Measured with immunoSEQ multiplex PCR; TCRdb has only the in-frame clones, and not every one. This sample yields over 300,000 clones, of which roughly four fifths are seen a single time; roughly 7.4% belongs to the top ten. This specimen consisted of peripheral blood, obtained in a trial of Ad26.COV2.S vaccine versus placebo. The chain carries TRBV7-2 and TRBJ1-2; perhaps TRBD1 as D (6 bases). This sequence was found in a person between 18 and 65 years old who received the Ad26.COV2.S COVID-19 vaccine or a placebo. CDR3 DNA: TGTGCCAGCAGCTTAGCGGGGGGGGCGGATTATGGCTACACCTTC. It specifies CASSLAGGADYGYTF. Supplemented by reference TRBV7-2 and TRBJ1-2, the full variable domain reads GAGVSQSPSNKVTEKGKDVELRCDPISGHTALYWYRQSLGQGLEFLIYFQGNSAPDKSGLPSDRFSAERTGGSVSTLTIQRTQQEDSAVYLCASSLAGGADYGYTFGSGTRLTVV.